What follows are 22 T cell receptor beta chains derived from one specimen sequenced in a study of regulatory dendritic cells for organ transplantation. Generated by immunoSEQ multiplex PCR, the TCRdb table keeps only in-frame clones and is missing some. The repertoire holds 9,500 to 15,000 clones, with about 70% as singletons. Allogeneic regulatory or mature dendritic cells were co-cultured for approximately 5 days with CFSE-labeled sorted T cells at 1:10. The antigens of these receptors remain unknown. The sequenced material came from naive CD4+ T cells from blood cultured with regulatory dendritic cells. As for subset: CD45RA+ naive T cells. The receptors originated from a human donor in good health.

The chain uses TRBV19 and TRBJ1-3; maybe TRBD1 (6 bases). The germline CDR1 and CDR2 sequences are LNHDA and SQIVND (reference sequence). The CDR3 has 15 amino acids. V lost 3 bases, J lost 1 base, and 10 bases lay in between. Here the CDR3 DNA reads TGTGCCAGTAGTATCCAGGGGCCTTCTGGAAACACCATATATTTT. Amino acids: CASSIQGPSGNTIYF.

This clone is a singleton in its sample. The gene calls are TRBV2 and TRBJ1-5, with 7 bases fitting TRBD1. The CDR3 is 14 residues long. Germline assignment: CDR1 SNHLY and CDR2 FYNNEI. J was trimmed by 5 bases and V by 3 bases; bases with no gene match: 4. The CDR3 protein is CASSEGDRDQPQHF. The CDR3 DNA follows: TGTGCCAGCAGTGAGGGGGACAGAGATCAGCCCCAGCATTTT.

V and J are TRBV18 and TRBJ1-1, with unresolved D. The length of the CDR3 is 13 residues. Germline V gene sequence: CDR1 KGHSH, CDR2 LQKENI. Trimming took 3 bases from V and 1 from J, leaving 6 bases between them. CDR3 sequence (DNA): TGTGCCAGCTCACCTTTGGCGAACACTGAAGCTTTCTTT. Its protein is CASSPLANTEAFF.

V is TRBV19 and J is TRBJ1-5; D is possibly TRBD1 (5 bases). Trimming removed 4 bases at V and 3 bases at J, with 10 bases between. Per germline, CDR1 LNHDA and CDR2 SQIVND (reference sequence). The CDR3 is made up of 14 amino acids. CDR3 amino acids: CASSNQGTNQPQHF. The DNA for the CDR3 is TGTGCCAGTAGTAACCAGGGCACCAATCAGCCCCAGCATTTT. Variable domain in full (rest from reference TRBV19 and TRBJ1-5): DGGITQSPKYLFRKEGQNVTLSCEQNLNHDAMYWYRQDPGQGLRLIYYSQIVNDFQKGDIAEGYSVSREKKESFPLTVTSAQKNPTAFYLCASSNQGTNQPQHFGDGTRLSIL.

V and J are TRBV6-1 and TRBJ2-5; D remains unclear. Germline V gene sequence: CDR1 MNHNS, CDR2 SASEGT. V shed 1 base and J shed 2 bases, with 5 bases lying between them. The CDR3 sequence is 13 residues long. The CDR3 sequence: CASSEGLQETQYF. The CDR3, as DNA: TGTGCCAGCAGTGAAGGCCTACAAGAGACCCAGTACTTC.

This clone was observed a few times. This chain links TRBV4-1 with TRBJ1-6, with D tentatively TRBD1 (5 bases). Germline V gene lookup returns CDR1 MGHRA and CDR2 YSYEKL. This CDR3 is 16 amino acids long. The ends were cut back, 3 bases at V and 4 bases at J, with 13 bases in the middle. CDR3 sequence: CASSQTGDLYNSPLHF. CDR3 coding DNA: TGCGCCAGCAGCCAGACGGGGGATCTTTATAATTCACCCCTCCACTTT.

The CDR3 nucleotides read TGTGCCAGCAGGCGGACAGGGGAGGGCGAGCAGTACTTC. Its protein product is CASRRTGEGEQYF. V is TRBV6-1 and J is TRBJ2-7; 9 bases fit TRBD1. The CDR3 spans 13 residues. The germline V gene encodes CDR1 MNHNS and CDR2 SASEGT. The ends lost 6 bases at V and 6 bases at J; junction bases unmatched: 6.

The V and J genes are TRBV14 and TRBJ1-4, with 9 bases that match TRBD1. V lost 0 bases and J lost 8; bases outside the gene matches: 7. Germline CDR1 is SGHDN and CDR2 is FVKESK. This CDR3 contains 16 residues. CDR3 region: CASSQDQTGGREKLFF. The CDR3 coding sequence is TGTGCCAGCAGCCAAGATCAGACAGGGGGGCGAGAAAAACTGTTTTTT. Looking up the rest from reference TRBV14 and TRBJ1-4 gives the full variable domain: EAGVTQFPSHSVIEKGQTVTLRCDPISGHDNLYWYRRVMGKEIKFLLHFVKESKQDESGMPNNRFLAERTGGTYSTLKVQPAELEDSGVYFCASSQDQTGGREKLFFGSGTQLSVL.

In its sample, this clone was seen once. The chain carries TRBV6-6 and TRBJ1-2; D ambiguous. Germline V gene data show CDR1 as MNHNY and CDR2 as SVGAGI (reference sequence). CDR3 length equals 14 residues. V was cut by 5 bases and J by 4 bases, with 14 bases left in between. CDR3 sequence: CASSHEESGYGYTF. The CDR3 DNA is TGTGCCAGCAGTCACGAGGAATCTGGCTATGGCTACACCTTC.

J is TRBJ2-1 and V is TRBV7-9, with unresolved D. The CDR3 sequence is 15 residues long. Germline-derived CDR1 and CDR2 are SEHNR and FQNEAQ (reference sequence). V was pared by 0 bases and J by 4 bases, with 10 bases between. This CDR3 is CASSLAGSGYNEQFF. CDR3 sequence (DNA): TGTGCCAGCAGCTTAGCCGGATCCGGGTACAATGAGCAGTTCTTC.

The rearrangement links TRBV18 to TRBJ1-3; 8 bases are shared with TRBD1. Germline trimming cut 3 bases from V and 0 bases from J; bases unmatched to any gene: 13. The CDR3 is 19 residues long. In germline, CDR1 is KGHSH, CDR2 LQKENI. DNA of the CDR3: TGTGCCAGCTCACCCTCCCGAGTGGGACAGGTCGTCTCTGGAAACACCATATATTTT. Its protein is CASSPSRVGQVVSGNTIYF.

The chain employs TRBV5-1 and TRBJ2-1; 8 bases map to TRBD1. CDR1 SGHRS and CDR2 YFSETQ come from the germline V gene. After removal of 4 bases from V and 1 base from J, the junction contained 7 bases not matched to a gene. There are 16 residues in the CDR3. The CDR3 DNA reads TGCGCCAGCAGCCCCCAGAGACAGGGGTCCTACAATGAGCAGTTCTTC. Translating gives CASSPQRQGSYNEQFF.

This chain uses TRBV6-6 with TRBJ1-1; D is perhaps TRBD1 (5 bases). The CDR3 consists of 15 residues. Germline CDR1 MNHNY, CDR2 SVGAGI (reference sequence). V was cut by 1 base and J by 6 bases, with 15 bases left in between. DNA for the CDR3: TGTGCCAGCAGTTACTTATCAGGGCCAGGCGCTGAAGCTTTCTTT. Translated, it gives CASSYLSGPGAEAFF.

V and J are TRBV27 and TRBJ2-1, with D hard to call. Germline V CDR1 and CDR2: MNHEY, SMNVEV (reference sequence). V gave up 2 bases and J gave up 0 bases, with 8 bases separating them. The CDR3 has 15 amino acids. The CDR3 protein is CASSLTWSSYNEQFF. The CDR3 DNA reads TGTGCCAGCAGTTTAACTTGGAGCTCCTACAATGAGCAGTTCTTC.

The chain joins TRBV11-3 to TRBJ1-3; D is possibly TRBD1 (5 bases). In germline, CDR1 is SGHNT, CDR2 YENEEA. This CDR3 spans 15 amino acids. V lost 4 bases and J 2 bases, leaving 12 bases between the germline ends. Here the CDR3 reads CASSWDGSPGNTIYF. The CDR3 nucleotides read TGTGCCAGCAGCTGGGACGGGAGCCCTGGAAACACCATATATTTT.

The chain uses TRBV6-4 and TRBJ2-2; 12 nucleotides match TRBD2. The V gene end was trimmed by 3 bases and the J gene end by 6 bases; junction bases not matched to a gene: 2. CDR1 MRHNA and CDR2 SNTAGT come from the germline V gene. The CDR3 runs to 15 residues. DNA of the CDR3: TGTGCCAGCAGTGAACTAGCGGGGGGCTCCGGGGAGCTGTTTTTT. This codes for CASSELAGGSGELFF.

The gene calls are TRBV27 and TRBJ2-4, with D possibly being TRBD2 (6 bases). V lost 2 bases and J 1 base, leaving 9 bases between the germline ends. The germline V gene has CDR1 MNHEY and CDR2 SMNVEV (reference sequence). This CDR3 has 15 residues. CDR3 coding DNA: TGTGCCAGCAGTTTACTGGAGGGGGCCAAAAACATTCAGTACTTC. Protein product: CASSLLEGAKNIQYF.

The V gene is TRBV6-1, the J gene TRBJ2-2; a weak D match, TRBD2 (5 bases). Germline V CDR1 and CDR2: MNHNS, SASEGT. Between the trimmed V and J ends, which lost 1 base and 6 bases, there was a span of 18 bases. The CDR3 runs to 17 residues. Here the CDR3 reads CASSEGGGRGRPGELFF. In DNA form, the CDR3 reads TGTGCCAGCAGTGAAGGAGGCGGCAGAGGGCGCCCCGGGGAGCTGTTTTTT.

V gene TRBV11-2 combines with J gene TRBJ2-7; D remains ambiguous. V was cut by 5 bases and J by 2 bases, with 7 bases left in between. Per germline, CDR1 SGHAT and CDR2 FQNNGV. This CDR3 is built from 12 residues. CDR3 sequence reads: CASSPRTYEQYF. The DNA of the CDR3 is TGTGCCAGCAGCCCCAGGACCTACGAGCAGTACTTC.

V is TRBV5-1 and J is TRBJ2-6, with 7 positions matching TRBD1. Germline V lookup: CDR1 SGHRS, CDR2 YFSETQ. Trimming cost V 3 bases and J 0 bases; bases outside gene matches: 6. The CDR3 is 17 amino acids. The CDR3 DNA is TGCGCCAGCAGCTCCGGGACAGTAAACTCTGGGGCCAACGTCCTGACTTTC. This codes for CASSSGTVNSGANVLTF.

The chain recombines TRBV2 with TRBJ1-1; 8 bases line up with TRBD1. This CDR3 has 13 residues. Germline V gene sequence: CDR1 SNHLY, CDR2 FYNNEI. V gave up 11 bases and J gave up 4 bases; unmatched junction bases: 9. The CDR3 reads CAGRQGTGTEAFF. The CDR3 nucleotides read TGTGCCGGCCGACAGGGGACGGGCACTGAAGCTTTCTTT. Full variable domain (missing parts from reference TRBV2 and TRBJ1-1): EPEVTQTPSHQVTQMGQEVILRCVPISNHLYFYWYRQILGQKVEFLVSFYNNEISEKSEIFDDQFSVERPDGSNFTLKIRSTKLEDSAMYFCAGRQGTGTEAFFGQGTRLTVV.

The chain carries TRBV5-4 and TRBJ1-1; TRBD1 might be the D (5 bases). This CDR3 comprises 14 residues. The V gene's germline CDR1 is SGHNT and CDR2 YYREEE (reference sequence). Trimming removed 1 base at V and 4 bases at J, with 11 bases between. The CDR3 sequence is CASSLPPGGTEAFF. The CDR3 region has the DNA TGTGCCAGCAGCTTGCCGCCCGGGGGCACTGAAGCTTTCTTT.